This entry features one T cell receptor beta chain sequence. Its antigen has not been determined. No clone much larger than this one lies a single base away; base qualities are absent. These data are taken from a study of CD8+ T cells in alopecia areata (dated by TCRdb to about 2018). Study-level background: The treated patients, all with moderate-to-severe alopecia areata, were enrolled in an open-label pilot trial of oral tofacitinib given at 5 to 10 mg twice daily. Tofacitinib was given for 6 to 18 months, followed by 6 months of follow-up off drug to assess delayed response and recurrence. Disease severity in treated patients was measured with the SALT score, which quantifies the percentage of affected scalp surface area. The study used high-throughput TCRbeta sequencing to examine T cell clonal expansion in alopecia areata, in both the C3H/HeJ mouse model and human patients. On the human side, TCRbeta sequencing was run on scalp tissue and on sorted CD4+ and CD8+ peripheral blood T cells from healthy controls and from alopecia areata patients with either patchy or totalis/universalis disease. Biopsies were taken from tofacitinib-treated patients at baseline and at 4 and 24 weeks of treatment, and a later scalp biopsy was taken in several of the tofacitinib-treated patients. Scalp clonality was compared across normal scalp (n=4), patchy alopecia areata scalp (n=8), and alopecia totalis/universalis scalp (n=8). RNA came from the PAXgene miRNA kit for fixed scalp, the miRNeasy kit for PBMCs, and the RNeasy kit for mouse skin. Amplification of TCRbeta CDR3 regions was done by immunoSEQ multiplex PCR using 35 Vbeta forward primers and 13 Jbeta reverse primers.

The time point label on this specimen signifies: less than 25 weeks on oral tofacitinib. The sample's treatment or condition label, decoded: oral pan-JAK inhibitor, 5-10 mg twice daily. Peripheral blood and lesional scalp punch biopsies were obtained from patients with alopecia areata. PBMCs were isolated by density centrifugation and stained for CD3, CD4 and CD8, and CD4+ and CD8+ T cells were sorted on a FACSAria. The protocol used for the library was the immunoSEQ multiplex PCR assay. RNA was extracted from all samples and reverse transcribed into cDNA as template for TCR sequencing. First-strand cDNA was synthesized with SuperScript III using a 2:1 mix of oligo-dT and random hexamers. A synthetic immune receptor repertoire was used to assess amplification bias, and residual bias was removed computationally. The authors' pipeline ran thus. After raw reads were preprocessed to remove errors, the CDR3 was defined following IMGT conventions as running from the conserved cysteine to phenylalanine. Clonality was computed as 1 minus the Shannon entropy, with the entropy normalized by log2 of the number of productive unique TCRs. Scalp TCRbeta sequences were cross-referenced with sorted blood CD4 and CD8 repertoires so that the CD4 or CD8 identity of scalp clones could be inferred. In its TCRdb copy, this immuneACCESS table keeps in-frame sequences only and misses some clones. Where compared with another copy, unresolved V genes explain less than half of these, and the others have no known cause. That table furnishes V, J and clone size, whereas the DNA furnished D and trimming. Across this sample there are nearly 110,000 clones, with around 83% seen only once. The biggest ten clones account for roughly 23% of the sample.

Study-level results and caveats: Because the treated cohort was small and had only one nonresponder, larger studies are needed to examine links between baseline CD8+ expansion and response. During tofacitinib treatment, many expanded lesional clones remained in scalp and blood, and this persistence may partly explain relapse after treatment is stopped. TCR sequences shared between patients were less clear than in mice, possibly partly because of HLA diversity in the patient population. Unlike mouse skin, where gammadelta T cells dominate, normal human skin contains resident alphabeta T cells that get sequenced too, which complicates analysis of the scalp TCR repertoire. With tofacitinib, both scalp clonality and the number of expanded CD8+ clones among the top 100 scalp clones went down significantly. Compared with normal scalp, lesional scalp had higher clonality and more expanded CD8+ clones, particularly in alopecia totalis/universalis, a pattern that suggests antigenic drive.

Reading the germline V gene gives CDR1 MGHRA and CDR2 YSYEKL. The CDR3 contains 16 residues, cysteine and phenylalanine counted. This entry keeps only the CDR3 DNA: 48 bases, framed from base 1. V has 4 bases trimmed and J has 2 bases trimmed; junction bases matching no gene number 10. Here the chain combines TRBV4-1 and TRBJ2-5, with 7 bases aligning to TRBD2. The input for sequencing was CD8+ T cells sorted from blood, taken at week 24, from a patient treated with tofacitinib. The receptor was derived from a human donor with alopecia areata. The bases read TGCGCCAGCAGCCCGGGGGAGAGACTAGCTCAAGAGACCCAGTACTTC. Its translation is CASSPGERLAQETQYF.